A single sample is the source of the 15 T cell receptor beta chains below, sequenced in a study of T cell responses to AZD1222 COVID-19 vaccine. Assay: immunoSEQ multiplex PCR; the TCRdb copy retains only in-frame clones and omits some. Counted here are about 150,000 clones, roughly nine tenths occurring once; the ten biggest clones make up 5.5% to 6%. The sample consisted of peripheral blood, taken on day 0 of MenACWY control vaccination. The receptors were gathered from an adult in good health.

The chain links TRBV28 to TRBJ2-3; D unresolved. With 4 bases removed from V and 2 bases from J, the gap between germline ends came to 10 bases. Germline CDR1 is MDHEN and CDR2 is SYDVKM. This CDR3 comprises 14 residues. This chain's CDR3 is CASSSHGTTDTQYF. The CDR3, as DNA: TGTGCCAGCAGTTCCCACGGAACCACAGATACGCAGTATTTT.

The chain employs TRBV5-1 and TRBJ2-3; TRBD2 matches 7 bases. Germline trimming cut 3 bases from V and 4 bases from J; bases unmatched to any gene: 8. This CDR3 is 15 amino acids long. Germline V gives CDR1 SGHRS, CDR2 YFSETQ. The DNA of the CDR3 is TGCGCCAGCAGCTGGAGGGAGGGGCTCGCAGATACGCAGTATTTT. Translating it yields CASSWREGLADTQYF.

The chain joins TRBV29-1 to TRBJ1-2, with unresolved D. The CDR3 has 11 residues. The germline CDR1 and CDR2 sequences are SQVTM and ANQGSEA. Deletions cut 6 bases from V and 5 bases from J, with 10 bases between. CDR3 DNA: TGCAGCGTCGGGAGTTCTTATGGCTACACCTTC. It yields the protein CSVGSSYGYTF.

The chain has TRBV5-1 and TRBJ1-1; maybe TRBD1 (5 bases). The V gene lost 3 bases and the J gene lost 5 bases, with 14 bases spanning the gap. The germline V gene encodes CDR1 SGHRS and CDR2 YFSETQ. The CDR3 totals 14 residues. The CDR3 protein is CASSSREDGTEAFF. As DNA, the CDR3 is TGCGCCAGCAGCTCCAGGGAGGATGGTACTGAAGCTTTCTTT.

The chain uses TRBV9 and TRBJ2-1; D is unclear. The V gene's germline CDR1 is SGDLS and CDR2 YYNGEE. There are 15 residues in the CDR3. V lost 0 bases and J lost 3, with 10 bases in between. CDR3 loop: CASSVAPDFYNEQFF. The CDR3, as DNA: TGTGCCAGCAGCGTAGCACCAGATTTCTACAATGAGCAGTTCTTC.

This clone was seen ten or more times. V usage is TRBV4-1 and J usage is TRBJ2-7, with D possibly matching TRBD2 (5 bases). V was cut by 0 bases and J by 4 bases, with 13 bases left in between. Germline lookup yields CDR1 MGHRA and CDR2 YSYEKL. This CDR3 region has 15 residues. CDR3 residues: CASSQDLAPGYEQYV. The CDR3 DNA reads TGCGCCAGCAGCCAAGATCTGGCTCCGGGGTACGAGCAGTACGTC.

This clone was observed once. The CDR3, as DNA: TGTGCCAGCAGCCAACGGACAGGTTGGGACACTGAAGCTTTCTTT. Translated, it gives CASSQRTGWDTEAFF. The gene calls are TRBV6-1 and TRBJ1-1, with TRBD1 identical over 7 bases. Germline V gene lookup returns CDR1 MNHNS and CDR2 SASEGT. This CDR3 has 15 residues. With V trimmed by 6 bases and J by 3 bases, 10 bases remained unmatched.

This rearrangement joins TRBV7-2 to TRBJ1-1; TRBD1 matches at 9 bases. CDR1 and CDR2 (germline): SGHTA, FQGNSA. The V and J ends lost 5 bases and 4 bases, in that order; junction bases with no gene match: 8. The CDR3 is 15 amino acids. CDR3 residues: CASSPMGQGRTEAFF. The CDR3 DNA reads as TGTGCCAGCAGCCCCATGGGACAGGGTCGCACTGAAGCTTTCTTT.

The V and J genes are TRBV2 and TRBJ2-7, with TRBD1 matching 9 bases. Germline lookup yields CDR1 SNHLY and CDR2 FYNNEI. The CDR3 is made up of 12 amino acids. Trimming took 6 bases from V and 7 from J; bases not matched to a gene: 4. The CDR3 DNA sequence: TGTGCCAGCAGGGGGGACAGGGAAGAGCAGTACGTC. This codes for CASRGDREEQYV.

The V gene is TRBV4-3, the J gene TRBJ2-7, with D perhaps matching TRBD1 (6 bases). Trimming shortened V by 4 bases and J by 0 bases, and 13 bases separated the two germline ends. The CDR3 extends over 15 amino acids. Per germline, CDR1 LGHNA and CDR2 YSLEER. The chain's CDR3 is CASSRQTGSSYEQYF. In DNA, the CDR3 is TGCGCCAGCAGCCGACAAACAGGGAGCTCCTACGAGCAGTACTTC.

The CDR3 coding sequence is TGTGCCAGTAGTGAGTACGAAAAACTGTTTTTT. Translation: CASSEYEKLFF. The chain recombines TRBV19 with TRBJ1-4; no reliable D call. V was shortened by 5 bases and J by 8 bases, with 6 bases between the two germline ends. CDR1 LNHDA and CDR2 SQIVND come from the germline V gene (reference sequence). This CDR3 is 11 amino acids long.

The CDR3 loop reads CASSLGGTGILNEQFF. The CDR3 DNA follows: TGCGCCAGCAGCCTGGGGGGGACAGGGATTCTCAATGAGCAGTTCTTC. The chain employs TRBV5-1 and TRBJ2-1; 9 bases match TRBD1. The J segment lost 6 bases and the V segment lost 4 bases, leaving 11 bases of the junction unmatched. The CDR3 contains 16 residues. Germline assignment: CDR1 SGHRS and CDR2 YFSETQ.

This chain uses TRBV10-2 with TRBJ1-3; TRBD1 might be the D (5 bases). Germline CDR1 WSHSY, CDR2 SAAADI. V was pared by 3 bases and J by 0 bases, with 12 bases between. The CDR3 length is 16 residues. The chain's CDR3 is CASSDRGSYSGNTIYF. The CDR3 DNA reads as TGCGCCAGCAGTGATCGGGGGAGCTACTCTGGAAACACCATATATTTT.

This chain links TRBV27 with TRBJ2-5, with a weak D call TRBD1 (6 bases). Germline V gene sequence: CDR1 MNHEY, CDR2 SMNVEV (reference sequence). The CDR3 is 13 amino acids. Trimming took 2 bases from V and 5 from J, leaving 9 bases between them. CDR3 nucleotides: TGTGCCAGCAGTTTACAGGGGTGGGAGACCCAGTACTTC. Amino acid sequence: CASSLQGWETQYF.

The chain uses TRBV3-1 (or the pseudogene TRBV3-2) and TRBJ2-1; 8 bases are shared with TRBD2. The germline V gene has CDR1 LGHDT and CDR2 YNNKEL (reference sequence). V lost 1 base and J lost 0; bases outside the gene matches: 11. This CDR3 spans 19 amino acids. In nucleotides, the CDR3 is TGTGCCAGCAGCCAAGGTTTCTTTTCGGGACTAGGCTCCTACAATGAGCAGTTCTTC. Translated, it gives CASSQGFFSGLGSYNEQFF.